These 21 T cell receptor beta chains were sequenced from one sample in a study of cytomegalovirus exposure and HLA in healthy donors. Use of 60 Vbeta and 13 Jbeta primers characterized the PCR. Method: immunoSEQ multiplex PCR; TCRdb's copy keeps in-frame clones and lacks some. The repertoire consists of about 120,000 clones, with roughly 9% occurring once and the leading ten covering about 6%. Sequencing used PBMCs. All receptors derive from a woman between 40 and 50 years old in good health and CMV-seropositive.

The rearrangement uses TRBV6-6 and TRBJ1-2; D is possibly TRBD1 (5 bases). CDR3 size: 14 residues. Trimming removed 6 bases at V and 7 bases at J, with 18 bases between. Germline assignment: CDR1 MNHNY and CDR2 SVGAGI (reference sequence). CDR3 amino acids: CASSPDSLGGGYTF. For the CDR3, the DNA is TGTGCCAGCAGCCCCGACTCCTTGGGGGGTGGCTACACCTTC.

This clone was counted only a few times. The chain uses TRBV10-1 and TRBJ1-1, with D maybe TRBD1 (5 bases). Germline V gene sequence: CDR1 WNHNN, CDR2 SYGVQD (reference sequence). V shed 0 bases and J shed 8 bases, with 25 bases lying between them. The CDR3 runs 18 residues. The CDR3: CASSESVLPLGGGIEAFF. CDR3 DNA sequence: TGCGCCAGCAGTGAGTCAGTACTCCCTCTCGGGGGGGGGATCGAAGCTTTCTTT.

Many counts were recorded for this clone. The chain recombines TRBV13 with TRBJ2-7, with a weak D call TRBD2 (6 bases). There are 13 residues in the CDR3. Looked up from germline, CDR1 is PRHDT and CDR2 is FYEKMQ (reference sequence). The V end lost 5 bases, the J end lost 0 bases, and 8 bases lay between the germline ends. CDR3 nucleotides: TGTGCCAGCAGCGCGGGGATCTCCTACGAGCAGTACTTC. Protein sequence: CASSAGISYEQYF.

This chain uses TRBV2 with TRBJ2-7; D may be TRBD1 (5 bases). This CDR3 has 14 residues. The germline CDR1 and CDR2 sequences are SNHLY and FYNNEI. The ends were cut back, 6 bases at V and 3 bases at J, with 15 bases in the middle. CDR3 sequence reads: CASSQGVRSYEQYF. CDR3 sequence (DNA): TGTGCCAGCAGCCAGGGTGTTAGGAGCTACGAGCAGTACTTC.

This chain connects TRBV19 to TRBJ2-5; a weak D match, TRBD1 (6 bases). The CDR3 covers 11 residues. Trimming took 9 bases from V and 3 from J, leaving 8 bases between them. Germline V lookup: CDR1 LNHDA, CDR2 SQIVND (reference sequence). The CDR3 nucleotides read TGTGCCAGCAGGACAGAAGAGACCCAGTACTTC. It is translated as CASRTEETQYF.

This chain links TRBV6-5 with TRBJ2-2; TRBD1 might be the D (6 bases). The CDR3 extends over 14 amino acids. Trimming took off 6 bases at V and 8 bases at J, with 16 bases between the two ends. The V gene's germline CDR1 is MNHEY and CDR2 SVGAGI. DNA of the CDR3: TGTGCCAGCAGCTACCGACAGGAAACGGGGGAGCTGTTTTTT. Its protein is CASSYRQETGELFF.

The chain combines TRBV27 with TRBJ2-7, with 8 positions matching TRBD1. The CDR3 is made up of 16 amino acids. Looked up from germline, CDR1 is MNHEY and CDR2 is SMNVEV (reference sequence). J was trimmed by 5 bases and V by 5 bases; bases with no gene match: 14. CDR3 residues: CASSKRTGTGTHEQYF. The CDR3 bases are TGTGCCAGCAGTAAACGAACCGGGACAGGTACGCACGAGCAGTACTTC.

This clone showed up just a few times. The chain uses TRBV7-9 and TRBJ2-5; 9 nucleotides match TRBD1. J was trimmed by 2 bases and V by 5 bases; bases with no gene match: 9. From germline, CDR1 is SEHNR and CDR2 FQNEAQ (reference sequence). The CDR3 is 16 residues long. CDR3 nucleotides: TGTGCCAGCAGCCGAACGACAGGGGGGACGCAAGAGACCCAGTACTTC. Amino acid sequence: CASSRTTGGTQETQYF.

The CDR3 here is CASSGQTGETQYF. In DNA, the CDR3 is TGTGCCAGTAGTGGACAGACCGGGGAGACCCAGTACTTC. The chain couples TRBV19 to TRBJ2-5, with a weak D call TRBD1 (6 bases). CDR1 is LNHDA and CDR2 is SQIVND in the germline V gene (reference sequence). The CDR3 runs 13 residues. V lost 5 bases to trimming and J lost 5 bases, with 12 bases between them.

This clone was seen a handful of times. The chain carries TRBV28 and TRBJ1-6; 10 nucleotides match TRBD1. There are 15 residues in the CDR3. Germline values: CDR1 MDHEN, CDR2 SYDVKM. The junction had 6 bases not matched to a gene; V was cut back by 4 bases and J by 9 bases. This CDR3 reads CASSWDRGGGSPLHF. The CDR3 DNA reads as TGTGCCAGCAGTTGGGACAGGGGAGGGGGTTCACCCCTCCACTTT.

The rearrangement links TRBV19 to TRBJ1-2, with a possible D match to TRBD1 (5 bases). CDR1 is LNHDA and CDR2 is SQIVND in the germline V gene (reference sequence). This CDR3 is built from 14 residues. Trimming removed 3 bases at V and 4 bases at J, with 12 bases between. CDR3 sequence (DNA): TGTGCCAGTAGTATCCAGGGTCTGGGCTATGGCTACACCTTC. Its protein is CASSIQGLGYGYTF. The whole variable domain, filled in from reference TRBV19 and TRBJ1-2, reads DGGITQSPKYLFRKEGQNVTLSCEQNLNHDAMYWYRQDPGQGLRLIYYSQIVNDFQKGDIAEGYSVSREKKESFPLTVTSAQKNPTAFYLCASSIQGLGYGYTFGSGTRLTVV.

This clone turned up a few times. This rearrangement joins TRBV11-1 to TRBJ2-5; weak D call: TRBD2 (6 bases). This CDR3 is built from 13 residues. Trimming took off 5 bases at V and 3 bases at J, with 10 bases between the two ends. CDR1 is SGHAT, CDR2 FQDESV, per germline (reference sequence). The CDR3 loop reads CASSPTGEETQYF. The CDR3, as DNA: TGTGCCAGCAGCCCCACGGGGGAAGAGACCCAGTACTTC.

The CDR3 coding sequence is TGCGCCAGCAGCCAGCCCTTAGCTAACTATGGCTACACCTTC. Translating gives CASSQPLANYGYTF. The genes are TRBV4-1 and TRBJ1-2; no firm D call. The length of the CDR3 is 14 residues. The ends were cut back, 3 bases at V and 0 bases at J, with 8 bases in the middle. Per germline, CDR1 MGHRA and CDR2 YSYEKL.

The chain has TRBV30 and TRBJ2-5; 9 nucleotides match TRBD1. The CDR3 runs 14 residues. Trimming cost V 3 bases and J 5 bases; bases outside gene matches: 7. The germline CDR1 and CDR2 sequences are GTSNPN and SVGIG (reference sequence). CDR3 sequence reads: CAWSETGGAETQYF. For the CDR3, the DNA is TGTGCCTGGAGCGAAACAGGGGGCGCCGAGACCCAGTACTTC. Drawing the rest from reference TRBV30 and TRBJ2-5, the complete variable domain is SQTIHQWPATLVQPVGSPLSLECTVEGTSNPNLYWYRQAAGRGLQLLFYSVGIGQISSEVPQNLSASRPQDRQFILSSKKLLLSDSGFYLCAWSETGGAETQYFGPGTRLLVL.

The chain is built from TRBV5-1 and TRBJ1-1; the match to TRBD1 covers 9 bases. With 5 bases clipped from V and 0 bases from J, the junction kept 2 bases outside the gene matches. Germline lookup yields CDR1 SGHRS and CDR2 YFSETQ. The CDR3 loop spans 14 amino acids. CDR3: CASRGTGMNTEAFF. CDR3 coding DNA: TGCGCCAGCAGAGGGACAGGGATGAACACTGAAGCTTTCTTT. The full variable domain, with the rest looked up from reference TRBV5-1 and TRBJ1-1, is KAGVTQTPRYLIKTRGQQVTLSCSPISGHRSVSWYQQTPGQGLQFLFEYFSETQRNKGNFPGRFSGRQFSNSRSEMNVSTLELGDSALYLCASRGTGMNTEAFFGQGTRLTVV.

In its sample, this clone was seen a few times. V is TRBV19 and J is TRBJ2-5, with 7 bases identical to TRBD2. Trimming cost V 6 bases and J 2 bases; bases outside gene matches: 9. The CDR3 totals 15 residues. From germline, CDR1 is LNHDA and CDR2 SQIVND (reference sequence). The CDR3 loop reads CASRAVGGDQETQYF. The CDR3 DNA sequence: TGTGCCAGTAGGGCGGTGGGGGGGGATCAAGAGACCCAGTACTTC.

The DNA of the CDR3 is TGTGCCAGCAGCTTAGCGATAGGGGGCTCTAGCAATCAGCCCCAGCATTTT. Translated, it gives CASSLAIGGSSNQPQHF. The chain employs TRBV7-9 and TRBJ1-5; 7 bases line up with TRBD1. This CDR3 region has 17 residues. V lost 0 bases, J lost 0 bases, and 5 bases stayed unmatched. Germline CDR1 reads SEHNR; CDR2 reads FQNEAQ (reference sequence).

This clone occurred a few times. The chain joins TRBV4-2 to TRBJ1-1, with D maybe TRBD1 (6 bases). The CDR3 totals 16 residues. Germline-derived CDR1 and CDR2 are LGHNA and YNFKEQ. V gave up 3 bases and J gave up 1 base, with 15 bases separating them. CDR3 loop: CASSQGVLQGNTEAFF. The DNA for the CDR3 is TGTGCCAGCAGCCAGGGCGTCTTACAGGGGAACACTGAAGCTTTCTTT.

This clone was counted between two and nine times. The genes are TRBV5-1 and TRBJ1-6; 9 bases fit TRBD1. The J segment lost 5 bases and the V segment lost 3 bases, leaving 6 bases of the junction unmatched. Germline CDR1 reads SGHRS; CDR2 reads YFSETQ. The CDR3 sequence is 16 residues long. CDR3 residues: CASSSPGTGNNSPLHF. CDR3 DNA sequence: TGCGCCAGCAGCTCTCCCGGGACAGGGAATAATTCACCCCTCCACTTT.

This clone showed up just a few times. V usage is TRBV6-1 and J usage is TRBJ2-5, with 14 nucleotides matching TRBD2. Per the germline V gene, CDR1 is MNHNS and CDR2 is SASEGT. V dropped 6 bases and J dropped 4; count of bases not matched to a gene: 4. The CDR3 runs 15 residues. In DNA, the CDR3 is TGTGCCAGCAGCAAAGGGACTAGCGGGGGAGAGACCCAGTACTTC. This codes for CASSKGTSGGETQYF.

The chain carries TRBV7-8 and TRBJ1-2; a weak D match, TRBD1 (6 bases). The CDR3 runs 15 residues. Germline loops: CDR1 SGHVS, CDR2 FQNEAQ. V was pared by 1 base and J by 6 bases, with 15 bases between. This CDR3 is CASSLDTGQIDGYTF. The CDR3, as DNA: TGTGCCAGCAGCTTAGATACAGGGCAAATAGATGGCTACACCTTC.